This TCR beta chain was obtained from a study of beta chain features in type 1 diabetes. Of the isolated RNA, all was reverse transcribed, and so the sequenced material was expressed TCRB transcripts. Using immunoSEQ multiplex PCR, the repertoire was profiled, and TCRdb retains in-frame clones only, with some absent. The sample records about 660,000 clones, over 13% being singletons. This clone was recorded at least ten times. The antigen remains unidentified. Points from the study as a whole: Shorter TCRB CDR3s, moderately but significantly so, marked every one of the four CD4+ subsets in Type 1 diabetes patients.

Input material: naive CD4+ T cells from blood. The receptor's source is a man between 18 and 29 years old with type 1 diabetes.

CDR3 in DNA: TGTGCCAGCAGTTCCGAAATTACAGATACGCAGTATTTT. Translating it yields CASSSEITDTQYF. The chain recombines TRBV2 with TRBJ2-3, with D unclear. CDR1 is SNHLY and CDR2 is FYNNEI in the germline V gene. The CDR3 length is 13 residues. The V end was cut by 5 bases, the J end by 3 bases, with 9 bases between.